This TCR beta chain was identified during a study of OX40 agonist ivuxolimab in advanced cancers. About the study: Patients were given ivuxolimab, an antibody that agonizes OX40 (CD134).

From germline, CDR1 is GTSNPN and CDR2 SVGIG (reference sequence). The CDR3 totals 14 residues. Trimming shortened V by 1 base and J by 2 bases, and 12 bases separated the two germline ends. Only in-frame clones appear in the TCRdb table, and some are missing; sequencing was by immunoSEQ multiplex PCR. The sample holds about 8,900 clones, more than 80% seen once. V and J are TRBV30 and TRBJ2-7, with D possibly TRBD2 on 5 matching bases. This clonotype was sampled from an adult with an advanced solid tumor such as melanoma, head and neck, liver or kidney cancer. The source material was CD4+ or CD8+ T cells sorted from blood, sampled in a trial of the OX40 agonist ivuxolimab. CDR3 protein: CAWSESGAPYEQYF. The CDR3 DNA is TGTGCCTGGAGTGAGAGCGGAGCCCCCTACGAGCAGTACTTC.